The 13 T cell receptor beta chains below were found in one sample sequenced in a study of CD8 T cells in ankylosing spondylitis. TCRdb itself ran the 5' RACE reads through MiXCR, one entry per CDR3 protein. Of 650,000 to 800,000 distinct CDR3 sequences in the sample, roughly 19% were seen once. General study points: Blood from ankylosing spondylitis patients appeared to carry a characteristic roughly eight-variant TCR beta motif.

These receptors have no identified antigens. Input material: blood, either unsorted or a sorted T cell fraction (not recorded which). These receptor sequences come from a male donor with ankylosing spondylitis.

This clonotype was counted only a few times. The chain carries TRBV7-6 and TRBJ2-1; 9 bases are shared with TRBD1. The germline V gene has CDR1 SGHVS and CDR2 FNYEAQ. With V trimmed by 5 bases and J by 6 bases, 5 bases remained unmatched. The length of the CDR3 is 14 residues. The CDR3: CASSPADRGNEQFF. CDR3 nucleotide sequence: TGTGCCAGCAGCCCCGCGGACAGGGGCAATGAGCAGTTCTTC.

V is TRBV12-3 or TRBV12-4 and J is TRBJ2-7; D is perhaps TRBD1 or TRBD2 (6 bases each). The CDR3 is 15 residues long. The V end lost 6 bases, the J end lost 3 bases, and 18 bases lay between the germline ends. The CDR3: CASRGGTPRGYEQYF. In nucleotides, the CDR3 is TGTGCCAGCAGGGGTGGGACTCCCAGGGGCTACGAGCAGTACTTC.

This clonotype occurred many times. The chain employs TRBV13 and TRBJ1-1; TRBD1 might be the D (6 bases). The V and J ends lost 6 bases and 0 bases respectively, with 14 bases between them. Looked up from germline, CDR1 is PRHDT and CDR2 is FYEKMQ (reference sequence). The CDR3 contains 15 residues. The CDR3 sequence: CASRVRGGVNTEAFF. The CDR3 bases are TGTGCCAGCAGGGTAAGGGGGGGGGTGAACACTGAAGCTTTCTTT.

The chain links TRBV25-1 to TRBJ2-7; D uncertain. CDR3 size: 14 residues. From germline, CDR1 is MGHDK and CDR2 SYGVNS. V was clipped by 4 bases and J by 1 base, with 11 bases between them. CDR3 coding DNA: TGTGCCAGCAGTGCCACTGACCGATCCTACGAGCAGTACTTC. Protein product: CASSATDRSYEQYF.

This clonotype was detected a few times. The chain uses TRBV24-1 and TRBJ2-3; 9 bases match TRBD2. Germline assignment: CDR1 KGHDR and CDR2 SFDVKD. CDR3 size: 16 residues. J was trimmed by 0 bases and V by 1 base; bases with no gene match: 1. The CDR3 nucleotides are TGTGCCACCAGTGATTTTACTAGCGGGAGCACAGATACGCAGTATTTT. Translation gives CATSDFTSGSTDTQYF.

This chain connects TRBV5-1 to TRBJ2-2, with D perhaps matching TRBD1 (5 bases). The CDR3 sequence is 16 residues long. Trimming removed 0 bases at V and 3 bases at J, with 12 bases between. Germline CDR1 and CDR2: SGHRS and YFSETQ. The CDR3 sequence is CASSLGQGPDTGELFF. CDR3 DNA: TGCGCCAGCAGCTTGGGGCAGGGCCCAGACACCGGGGAGCTGTTTTTT.

This clonotype came up a few times. V is TRBV4-3 and J is TRBJ2-3; D gene ambiguous. The germline gives CDR1 LGHNA, CDR2 YSLEER. This CDR3 spans 15 amino acids. V dropped 0 bases and J dropped 2 bases, with 9 bases sitting between them. The CDR3 DNA is TGCGCCAGCAGCCAAGAAGGTTACGACACAGATACGCAGTATTTT. Its translation: CASSQEGYDTDTQYF.

The chain employs TRBV20-1 and TRBJ2-7; TRBD1 matches at 9 bases. Trimming removed 6 bases from V and 3 bases from J; junction bases left unmatched: 9. Germline V lookup: CDR1 DFQATT, CDR2 SNEGSKA (reference sequence). This CDR3 has 14 residues. The CDR3 protein is CSASPGTGYYEQYF. In DNA form, the CDR3 reads TGCAGTGCCAGCCCCGGGACAGGGTACTACGAGCAGTACTTC.

There are a few counts of this clonotype. The chain combines TRBV5-1 with TRBJ2-1; 9 nucleotides match TRBD1. V was pared by 3 bases and J by 6 bases, with 7 bases of the junction left unmatched. The V gene's germline CDR1 is SGHRS and CDR2 YFSETQ. This CDR3 contains 15 residues. In nucleotides, the CDR3 is TGCGCCAGCAGCTCACGGACAGGGGTAGGCAATGAGCAGTTCTTC. As protein: CASSSRTGVGNEQFF.

The V call is TRBV5-1, the J call TRBJ2-7; 9 bases fit TRBD1. The CDR3 is 17 amino acids. Per the germline V gene, CDR1 is SGHRS and CDR2 is YFSETQ. The ends lost 4 bases at V and 3 bases at J; junction bases unmatched: 14. CDR3 bases: TGCGCCAGCAGCCAGGGTGCCGGGACAGGGCTTTTCTACGAGCAGTACTTC. It yields the protein CASSQGAGTGLFYEQYF.

The chain is built from TRBV5-1 and TRBJ2-7; 9 nucleotides match TRBD2. The CDR3 totals 16 residues. In germline, CDR1 is SGHRS, CDR2 YFSETQ. Trimming took 0 bases from V and 3 from J; bases not matched to a gene: 7. Written as DNA, the CDR3 is TGCGCCAGCAGCTTGGGGGGGACTAGCATTTACTACGAGCAGTACTTC. Translated, it gives CASSLGGTSIYYEQYF.

This clonotype came up a few times. The chain joins TRBV7-9 to TRBJ2-5; D uncertain. There are 13 residues in the CDR3. The V end lost 8 bases, the J end lost 4 bases, and 14 bases lay between the germline ends. Germline V CDR1 and CDR2: SEHNR, FQNEAQ (reference sequence). The CDR3 region is CASASALVETQYF. The CDR3 DNA follows: TGTGCCAGCGCGTCAGCTTTGGTAGAGACCCAGTACTTC.

This clonotype was observed a handful of times. This chain joins TRBV6-6 and TRBJ1-2; D gene unclear. Trimming took 6 bases from V and 8 from J, leaving 16 bases between them. The CDR3 runs to 13 residues. CDR1 is MNHNY and CDR2 is SVGAGI in the germline V gene (reference sequence). The CDR3 coding sequence is TGTGCCAGCAGCATCGGGGAGGGAGGCGGCTACACCTTC. Amino acid sequence: CASSIGEGGGYTF.